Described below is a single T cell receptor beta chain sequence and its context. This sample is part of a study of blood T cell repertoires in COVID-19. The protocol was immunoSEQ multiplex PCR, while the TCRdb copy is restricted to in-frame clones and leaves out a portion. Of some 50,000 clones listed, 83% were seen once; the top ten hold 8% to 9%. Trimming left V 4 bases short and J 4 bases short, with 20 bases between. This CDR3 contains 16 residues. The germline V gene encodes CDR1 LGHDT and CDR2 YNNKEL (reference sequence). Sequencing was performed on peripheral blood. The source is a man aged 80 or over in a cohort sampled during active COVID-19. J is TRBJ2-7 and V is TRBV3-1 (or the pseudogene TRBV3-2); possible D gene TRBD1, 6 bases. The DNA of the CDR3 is TGTGCCAGCAGCCCTGAAATCTCCGGGACAAGTTACGAGCAGTACTTC. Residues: CASSPEISGTSYEQYF.